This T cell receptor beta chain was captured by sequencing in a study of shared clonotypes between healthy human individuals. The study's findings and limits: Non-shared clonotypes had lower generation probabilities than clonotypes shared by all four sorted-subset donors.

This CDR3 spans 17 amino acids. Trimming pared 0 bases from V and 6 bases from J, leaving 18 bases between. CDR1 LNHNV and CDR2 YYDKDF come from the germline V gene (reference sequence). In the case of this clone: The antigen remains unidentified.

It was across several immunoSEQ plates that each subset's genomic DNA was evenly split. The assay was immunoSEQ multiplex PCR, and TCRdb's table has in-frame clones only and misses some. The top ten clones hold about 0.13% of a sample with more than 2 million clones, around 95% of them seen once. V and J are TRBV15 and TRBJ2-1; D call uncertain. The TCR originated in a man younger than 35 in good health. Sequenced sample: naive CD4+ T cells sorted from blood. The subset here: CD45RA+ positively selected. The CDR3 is CATSRDLGSPVGNEQFF. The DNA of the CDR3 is TGTGCCACCAGCAGAGATCTGGGATCTCCGGTGGGCAATGAGCAGTTCTTC.